One and the same sample provided the 18 T cell receptor beta chains below, sequenced in a study of response to subunit inactivated influenza vaccine. TCRdb re-derived calls from the RT-PCR reads in MiXCR, one entry per CDR3 protein. The sample contains 430,000 or so distinct CDR3 sequences, approximately 11% of which appear only once. Sequencing used PBMCs from blood, obtained around seven weeks after vaccination. Every receptor here comes from a man aged 50-59 years who received an inactivated influenza vaccine.

The genes are TRBV30 and TRBJ1-5; D is uncertain. The V end lost 4 bases, the J end lost 5 bases, and 12 bases lay between the germline ends. Germline CDR1 is GTSNPN and CDR2 is SVGIG (reference sequence). This CDR3 comprises 13 residues. The CDR3, as DNA: TGTGCCTGGAACGAGGTTGCCGATCAGCCCCAGCATTTT. It is translated as CAWNEVADQPQHF.

This clonotype was observed a handful of times. The chain combines TRBV5-6 with TRBJ2-5; 8 bases are shared with TRBD1. Trimming took 1 base from V and 9 from J; bases not matched to a gene: 17. This CDR3 is built from 17 residues. Germline V lookup: CDR1 SGHDT, CDR2 YYEEEE. CDR3 sequence: CASSLYLKGRGLTSQYF. CDR3 coding DNA: TGTGCCAGCAGCTTGTATCTCAAGGGCAGGGGGCTTACGTCCCAGTACTTC.

The chain combines TRBV7-8 with TRBJ2-1; a weak D match, TRBD1 (6 bases). This CDR3 contains 14 residues. Per germline, CDR1 SGHVS and CDR2 FQNEAQ. The ends were cut back, 3 bases at V and 9 bases at J, with 15 bases in the middle. CDR3 amino acids: CASSLGHGSIEQFF. CDR3 sequence (DNA): TGTGCCAGCAGCTTGGGACACGGATCGATTGAGCAGTTCTTC.

This clonotype came up a few times. The gene calls are TRBV6-1 and TRBJ2-7, with TRBD2 as a possible D gene (6 bases). V was cut by 8 bases and J by 4 bases, with 18 bases left in between. Germline V gene sequence: CDR1 MNHNS, CDR2 SASEGT. This CDR3 spans 14 amino acids. CDR3 in amino acids: CASGTLNPQYEQYF. As DNA, the CDR3 is TGTGCCAGCGGGACTCTCAACCCCCAATACGAGCAGTACTTC.

In this sample, this clonotype turned up a few times. The genes are TRBV15 and TRBJ2-5, with 9 bases fitting TRBD2. The CDR3 covers 14 residues. Trimming cost V 8 bases and J 2 bases; bases outside gene matches: 6. Germline loops: CDR1 LNHNV, CDR2 YYDKDF (reference sequence). The CDR3 DNA reads as TGTGCCACCCGGGGCGGGAGGGCACAAGAGACCCAGTACTTC. Translating it yields CATRGGRAQETQYF.

The chain is built from TRBV12-3 or TRBV12-4 and TRBJ1-5; 7 nucleotides align to TRBD1. The CDR3 runs 17 residues. The trim removed 6 bases at V and 0 bases at J, leaving 11 bases unmatched. This CDR3 reads CASSPSHRGVSNQPQHF. The CDR3 DNA sequence: TGTGCCAGCAGCCCCTCCCACAGGGGCGTTAGCAATCAGCCCCAGCATTTT.

The sample holds a few counts of this clonotype. The genes are TRBV6-5 and TRBJ1-3; no firm D call. Trimming took 0 bases from V and 0 from J, leaving 12 bases between them. The CDR3 is 17 amino acids. Looked up from germline, CDR1 is MNHEY and CDR2 is SVGAGI. The CDR3 protein is CASSYSRWTGSGNTIYF. CDR3 DNA sequence: TGTGCCAGCAGTTACTCGAGATGGACCGGCTCTGGAAACACCATATATTTT.

This clonotype was seen only a few times. V usage is TRBV20-1 and J usage is TRBJ2-3; 8 nucleotides line up with TRBD1. The CDR3 spans 14 residues. V lost 6 bases and J lost 3; bases outside the gene matches: 8. Germline assignment: CDR1 DFQATT and CDR2 SNEGSKA (reference sequence). The CDR3 loop is CSATTGGWTDTQYF. The CDR3 nucleotides read TGCAGTGCCACAACAGGGGGATGGACAGATACGCAGTATTTT.

The chain couples TRBV20-1 to TRBJ2-3; D possibly corresponds to TRBD2 (7 bases). The length of the CDR3 is 15 residues. Per germline, CDR1 DFQATT and CDR2 SNEGSKA (reference sequence). Between the trimmed V and J ends, which lost 5 bases and 4 bases, there was a span of 19 bases. The CDR3 protein is CSAPLGGARADTQYF. The CDR3 coding sequence is TGCAGTGCTCCCTTGGGGGGGGCGAGGGCAGATACGCAGTATTTT.

The sample holds many counts of this clonotype. The chain couples TRBV4-3 to TRBJ2-7; perhaps TRBD2 as D (6 bases). CDR3 length: 15 amino acids. Germline CDR1 reads LGHNA; CDR2 reads YSLEER. With 0 bases removed from V and 1 base from J, the gap between germline ends came to 10 bases. The CDR3 is CASSQDWRGSYEQYF. CDR3 coding DNA: TGCGCCAGCAGCCAAGATTGGAGGGGATCCTACGAGCAGTACTTC.

This clonotype was picked up a small number of times. The CDR3 nucleotides are TGTGCCAGCACGACGGGGGGCGGCACCGGGGAGCTGTTTTTT. The encoded protein is CASTTGGGTGELFF. The V call is TRBV6-1, the J call TRBJ2-2; possibly TRBD2 for D (7 bases). The germline gives CDR1 MNHNS, CDR2 SASEGT. The CDR3 is 14 amino acids. With 7 bases removed from V and 4 bases from J, the gap between germline ends came to 13 bases.

The sample holds many counts of this clonotype. V usage is TRBV7-2 and J usage is TRBJ1-3; D might be TRBD1 (6 bases). Trimming took off 1 base at V and 4 bases at J, with 11 bases between the two ends. This CDR3 is 15 amino acids long. Germline V gene sequence: CDR1 SGHTA, CDR2 FQGNSA. In DNA, the CDR3 is TGTGCCAGCAGCTTAGGTCCGGGGGCGGGAAACACCATATATTTT. As protein: CASSLGPGAGNTIYF. The full variable domain, rest sourced from reference TRBV7-2 and TRBJ1-3, is GAGVSQSPSNKVTEKGKDVELRCDPISGHTALYWYRQSLGQGLEFLIYFQGNSAPDKSGLPSDRFSAERTGGSVSTLTIQRTQQEDSAVYLCASSLGPGAGNTIYFGEGSWLTVV.

This clonotype was counted only a few times. V usage is TRBV29-1 and J usage is TRBJ1-2, with TRBD1 as a possible D gene (5 bases). Germline values: CDR1 SQVTM, CDR2 ANQGSEA. Trimming took 4 bases from V and 8 from J, leaving 17 bases between them. The length of the CDR3 is 13 residues. CDR3 nucleotides: TGCAGCGTTGGGGGCAGGTCGGTAGGAGGCTACACCTTC. Its translation: CSVGGRSVGGYTF.

This clonotype was seen only a few times. The chain carries TRBV12-3 or TRBV12-4 and TRBJ2-3; TRBD1 might be the D (5 bases). The CDR3 length is 13 residues. With 6 bases removed from V and 0 bases from J, the gap between germline ends came to 7 bases. The CDR3 region has the DNA TGTGCCAGCAGGGGGCCTAGCACAGATACGCAGTATTTT. It translates to CASRGPSTDTQYF.

J is TRBJ1-5 and V is TRBV12-3 or TRBV12-4; 10 bases agree with TRBD1. The CDR3 loop spans 15 amino acids. J gave up 2 bases and V 6 bases, and 4 bases lay outside the gene matches. The CDR3 bases are TGTGCCAGCAGCGAGACAGGGGGCGGCAATCAGCCCCAGCATTTT. Encoded protein: CASSETGGGNQPQHF.

This rearrangement joins TRBV5-1 to TRBJ2-2; D may be TRBD1 (5 bases). Germline CDR1 SGHRS, CDR2 YFSETQ. The CDR3 is 13 amino acids. V lost 6 bases and J lost 3, with 9 bases in between. The CDR3 region has the DNA TGCGCCAGCACAGGGTGGGACACCGGGGAGCTGTTTTTT. Translated, it gives CASTGWDTGELFF.

The genes are TRBV20-1 and TRBJ1-5; D is possibly TRBD1 (5 bases). V lost 5 bases and J 0 bases, leaving 11 bases between the germline ends. The CDR3 is made up of 14 amino acids. Germline-derived CDR1 and CDR2 are DFQATT and SNEGSKA (reference sequence). CDR3 sequence (DNA): TGCAGTGCTTACTCCGGGACTAGCAATCAGCCCCAGCATTTT. It translates to CSAYSGTSNQPQHF.

This clonotype was seen repeatedly, ten times or more. The chain combines TRBV7-3 with TRBJ2-1; 14 positions agree with TRBD2. V shed 3 bases, J shed 7 bases, and the junction held 8 bases outside the gene matches. Per the germline V gene, CDR1 is SGHTA and CDR2 is FQGTGA. CDR3 length: 17 residues. The CDR3 nucleotides are TGTGCCAGCAGCTTGATATCAGGACTAGCGGGAGGAAATGAGCAGTTCTTC. It specifies CASSLISGLAGGNEQFF.